This T cell receptor beta chain was captured by sequencing in a study of kidney transplant recipient with SARS-CoV-2 infection. In its sample, this clonotype was seen many times. MiXCR, applied by TCRdb to the reads, yields one record per CDR3 protein. The repertoire holds roughly 250,000 distinct CDR3 sequences, with 25% to 35% as singletons. Germline V gene lookup returns CDR1 LNHDA and CDR2 SQIVND (reference sequence). Trimming took off 4 bases at V and 0 bases at J, with 6 bases between the two ends. This CDR3 is built from 13 residues. The source of this sequence is a male patient in his 30s who had COVID-19 and was a kidney transplant recipient. A share of the T cells may be of graft donor origin. Here the sequenced sample was a blood sample, taken at baseline and between days 110 and 120 from a kidney transplant recipient. The chain uses TRBV19 and TRBJ1-2; D uncertain. CDR3 in amino acids: CASSRNANYGYTF. The CDR3 DNA is TGTGCCAGTAGTAGAAACGCTAACTATGGCTACACCTTC.